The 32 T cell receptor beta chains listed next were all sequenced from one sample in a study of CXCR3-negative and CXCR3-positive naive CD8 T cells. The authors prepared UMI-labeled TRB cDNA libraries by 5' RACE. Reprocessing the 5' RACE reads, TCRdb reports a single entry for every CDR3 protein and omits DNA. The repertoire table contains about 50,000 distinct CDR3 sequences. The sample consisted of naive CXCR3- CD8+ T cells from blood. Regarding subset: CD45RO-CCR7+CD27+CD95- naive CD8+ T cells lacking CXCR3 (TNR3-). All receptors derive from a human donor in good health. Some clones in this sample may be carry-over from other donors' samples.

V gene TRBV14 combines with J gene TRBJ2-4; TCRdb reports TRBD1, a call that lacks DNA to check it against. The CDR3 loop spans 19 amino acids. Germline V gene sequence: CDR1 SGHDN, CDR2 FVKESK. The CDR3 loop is CASSQDPGQGALAKNIQYF.

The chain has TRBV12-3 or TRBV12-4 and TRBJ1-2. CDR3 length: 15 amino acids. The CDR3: CASSPPSSANYGYTF.

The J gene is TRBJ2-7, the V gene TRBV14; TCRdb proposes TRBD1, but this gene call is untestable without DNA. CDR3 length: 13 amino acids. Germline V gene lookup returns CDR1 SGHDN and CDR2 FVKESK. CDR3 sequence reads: CASSLLTGSEQYF.

The CDR3 sequence is CASSPSTGRETQYF. The V call is TRBV28, the J call TRBJ2-5; TCRdb designates TRBD1, a call that cannot be tested without DNA. The CDR3 covers 14 residues. Germline CDR1 reads MDHEN; CDR2 reads SYDVKM.

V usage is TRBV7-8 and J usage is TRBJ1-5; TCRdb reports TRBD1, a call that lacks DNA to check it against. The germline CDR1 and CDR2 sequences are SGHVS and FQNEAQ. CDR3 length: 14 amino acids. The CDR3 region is CASSRGYSNQPQHF.

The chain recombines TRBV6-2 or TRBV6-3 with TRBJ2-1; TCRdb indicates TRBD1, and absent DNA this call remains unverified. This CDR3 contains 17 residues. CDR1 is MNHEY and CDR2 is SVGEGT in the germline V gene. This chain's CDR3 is CASSYSTAAPGYNEQFF.

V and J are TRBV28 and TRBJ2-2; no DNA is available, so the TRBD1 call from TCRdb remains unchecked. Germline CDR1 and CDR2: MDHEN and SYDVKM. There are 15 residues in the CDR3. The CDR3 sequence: CASSPGQVHTGELFF.

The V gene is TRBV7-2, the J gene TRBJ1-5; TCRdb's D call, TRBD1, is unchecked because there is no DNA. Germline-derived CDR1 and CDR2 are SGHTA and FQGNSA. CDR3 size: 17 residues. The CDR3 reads CASSLDYTGGGNQPQHF.

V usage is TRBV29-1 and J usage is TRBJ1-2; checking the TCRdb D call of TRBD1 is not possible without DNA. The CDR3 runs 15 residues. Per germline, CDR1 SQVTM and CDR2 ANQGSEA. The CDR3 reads CSVEAEDSINYGYTF.

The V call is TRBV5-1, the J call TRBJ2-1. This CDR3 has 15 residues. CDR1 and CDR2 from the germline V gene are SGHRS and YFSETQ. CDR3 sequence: CASSLVQGKYNEQFF.

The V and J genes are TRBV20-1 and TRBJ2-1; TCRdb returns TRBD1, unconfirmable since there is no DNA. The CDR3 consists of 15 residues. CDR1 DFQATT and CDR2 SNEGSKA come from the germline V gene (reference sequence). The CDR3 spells CSASEQGALVYEQFF.

CDR3 region: CASSHPSGTGGLQPQHF. The rearrangement joins TRBV18 to TRBJ1-5; TCRdb's D call, TRBD1, is unchecked because there is no DNA. The CDR3 extends over 17 amino acids. The germline V gene encodes CDR1 KGHSH and CDR2 LQKENI.

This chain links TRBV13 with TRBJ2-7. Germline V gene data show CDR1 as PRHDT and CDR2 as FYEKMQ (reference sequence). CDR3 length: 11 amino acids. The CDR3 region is CASSFLTEQYF. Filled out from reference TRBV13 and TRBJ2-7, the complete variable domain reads AAGVIQSPRHLIKEKRETATLKCYPIPRHDTVYWYQQGPGQDPQFLISFYEKMQSDKGSIPDRFSAQQFSDYHSELNMSSLELGDSALYFCASSFLTEQYFGPGTRLTVT.

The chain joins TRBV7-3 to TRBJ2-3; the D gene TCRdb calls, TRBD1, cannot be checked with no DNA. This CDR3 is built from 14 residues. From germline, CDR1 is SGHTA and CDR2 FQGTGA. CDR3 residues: CASSTRGGTDTQYF.

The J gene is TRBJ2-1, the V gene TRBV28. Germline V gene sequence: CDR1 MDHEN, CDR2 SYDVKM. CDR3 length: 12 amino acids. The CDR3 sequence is CASSSTPNEQFF.

CDR3 sequence: CASSLSLAGNQETQYF. The J gene is TRBJ2-5, the V gene TRBV5-1; TCRdb calls TRBD2, which cannot be checked without DNA. Germline-derived CDR1 and CDR2 are SGHRS and YFSETQ. There are 16 residues in the CDR3.

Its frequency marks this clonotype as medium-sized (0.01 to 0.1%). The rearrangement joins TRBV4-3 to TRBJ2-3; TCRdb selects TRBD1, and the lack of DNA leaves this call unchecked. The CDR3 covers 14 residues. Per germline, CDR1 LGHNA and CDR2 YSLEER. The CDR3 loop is CASSQDRGSDTQYF.

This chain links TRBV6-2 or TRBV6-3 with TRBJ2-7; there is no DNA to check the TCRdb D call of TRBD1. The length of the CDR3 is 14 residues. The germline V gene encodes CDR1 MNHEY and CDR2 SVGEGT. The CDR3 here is CASSYLDNTWEQYF.

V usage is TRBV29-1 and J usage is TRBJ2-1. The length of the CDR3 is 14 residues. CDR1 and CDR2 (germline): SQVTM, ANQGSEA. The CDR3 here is CSVDGRTAYNEQFF.

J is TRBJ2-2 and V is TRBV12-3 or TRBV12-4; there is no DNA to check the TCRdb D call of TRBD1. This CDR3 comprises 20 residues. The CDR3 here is CASSFGAGLVEPANTGELFF.

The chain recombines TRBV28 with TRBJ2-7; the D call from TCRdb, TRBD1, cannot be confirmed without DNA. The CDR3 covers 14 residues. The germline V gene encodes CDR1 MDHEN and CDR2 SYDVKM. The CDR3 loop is CASSPVTQGSEQYF.

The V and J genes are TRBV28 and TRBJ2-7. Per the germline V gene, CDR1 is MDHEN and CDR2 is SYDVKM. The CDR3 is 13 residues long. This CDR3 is CASSFRKSYEQYF.

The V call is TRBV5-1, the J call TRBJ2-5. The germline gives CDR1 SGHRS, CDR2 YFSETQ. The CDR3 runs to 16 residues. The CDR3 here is CASSLVVGVLMETQYF.

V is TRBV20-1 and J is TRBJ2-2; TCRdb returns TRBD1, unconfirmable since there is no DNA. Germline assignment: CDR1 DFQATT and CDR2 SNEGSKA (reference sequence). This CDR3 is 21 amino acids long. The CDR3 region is CSAYDRESLFGSGINTGELFF.

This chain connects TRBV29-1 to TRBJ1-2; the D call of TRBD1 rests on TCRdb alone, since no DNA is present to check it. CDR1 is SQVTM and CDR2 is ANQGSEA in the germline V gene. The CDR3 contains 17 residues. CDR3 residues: CSVEDRQGAFILGGYTF.

CDR3 residues: CASSQGVVSDTQYF. The genes are TRBV4-3 and TRBJ2-3. CDR3 size: 14 residues. The germline V gene encodes CDR1 LGHNA and CDR2 YSLEER.

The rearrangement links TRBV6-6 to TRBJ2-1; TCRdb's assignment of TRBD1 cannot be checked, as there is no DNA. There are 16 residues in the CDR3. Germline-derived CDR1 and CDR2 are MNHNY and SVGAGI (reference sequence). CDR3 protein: CASSPGQAPLLFEQFF.

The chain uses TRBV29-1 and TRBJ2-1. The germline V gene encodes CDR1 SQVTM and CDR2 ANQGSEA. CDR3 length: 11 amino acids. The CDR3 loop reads CSVEGRYEQFF.

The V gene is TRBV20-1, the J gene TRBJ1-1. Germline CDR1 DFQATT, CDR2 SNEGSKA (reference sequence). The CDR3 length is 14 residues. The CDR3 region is CSAREPRSHTEALF.

This CDR3 is CASSLETVGRVYGYTF. V usage is TRBV6-2 or TRBV6-3 and J usage is TRBJ1-2. The CDR3 contains 16 residues. Germline V gene lookup returns CDR1 MNHEY and CDR2 SVGEGT.

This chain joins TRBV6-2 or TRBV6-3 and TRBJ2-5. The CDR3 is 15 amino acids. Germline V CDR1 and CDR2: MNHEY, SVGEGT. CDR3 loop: CASSYSWTTQETQYF.

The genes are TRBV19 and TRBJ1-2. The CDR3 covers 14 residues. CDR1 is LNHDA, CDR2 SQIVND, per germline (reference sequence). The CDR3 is CASSIDPGWRGYTF.